This paragraph reports one T cell receptor (beta chain). Its target is not known. These data originate in a study of T cells in Graves' hyperthyroidism and ophthalmopathy. Study-wide points: The model forecast ophthalmopathy, anticipating it by a median about 6.5 months before onset.

CDR1 is SEHNR, CDR2 FQNEAQ, per germline (reference sequence). The V gene lost 6 bases and the J gene lost 6 bases, with 12 bases spanning the gap. The CDR3 covers 12 residues. TCR beta CDR3 region amplification was performed from RNA transcripts. RT-PCR in the first round (using the HTBI primer set) targeted the TCR CDR3. TCRdb reprocessed the multiplex PCR reads with MiXCR, giving one entry per CDR3 protein. Among about 560,000 distinct CDR3 sequences listed, about 45% were seen once. The sequenced material came from peripheral blood or thyroid tissue (not recorded which). This clonotype originated in a young woman with Graves' hyperthyroidism. The chain combines TRBV7-9 with TRBJ2-7; the D is unclear. The CDR3 protein is CASSFSGIEQYF. CDR3 DNA: TGTGCCAGCAGTTTTTCAGGTATCGAGCAGTACTTC.